The 21 T cell receptor beta chains below all came from one sample that was sequenced in a study of T cells in Graves' hyperthyroidism and ophthalmopathy. Authors of the study amplified TCR beta CDR3 regions from RNA transcripts. First-round RT-PCR with HTBI primers amplified the TCR CDR3 region. Each CDR3 protein gets one entry after TCRdb re-called the multiplex PCR reads with MiXCR. The profile shows 500,000 to 750,000 distinct CDR3 sequences, 13% to 15% of them singletons. The sample consisted of blood. These receptors originate from a young woman with Graves' ophthalmopathy.

The table lists this clonotype with many counts. The chain combines TRBV27 with TRBJ1-5; D is possibly TRBD1 (6 bases). Germline CDR1 MNHEY, CDR2 SMNVEV (reference sequence). Trimming stripped 4 bases from V and 4 bases from J, with 14 bases between. The CDR3 covers 15 residues. The chain's CDR3 is CASSSAGTRNQPQHF. CDR3 nucleotide sequence: TGTGCCAGCAGTTCGGCCGGGACACGGAATCAGCCCCAGCATTTT.

This clonotype was recorded at least ten times. The chain uses TRBV6-5 and TRBJ2-7; D may be TRBD1 or TRBD2 (5 bases each). Trimming cost V 1 base and J 2 bases, with 27 bases left between them. The length of the CDR3 is 20 residues. Germline V lookup: CDR1 MNHEY, CDR2 SVGAGI. The CDR3 here is CASSYLAPTGATAWAYEQYF. The CDR3 nucleotides are TGTGCCAGCAGTTACTTGGCCCCCACCGGGGCCACCGCCTGGGCCTACGAGCAGTACTTC.

This clonotype was detected ten times or more. The chain has TRBV3-1 and TRBJ1-2; D gene ambiguous. The CDR3 covers 13 residues. Trimming left V 0 bases short and J 4 bases short, with 6 bases between. Germline V gene lookup returns CDR1 LGHDT and CDR2 YNNKEL (reference sequence). The CDR3, as DNA: TGTGCCAGCAGCCAAGAGGAGGCCTATGGCTACACCTTC. Its translation: CASSQEEAYGYTF.

This clonotype appeared many times. The chain links TRBV11-2 to TRBJ2-4, with a possible D match to TRBD1 (6 bases). Germline CDR1 SGHAT, CDR2 FQNNGV. The CDR3 has 15 amino acids. V lost 6 bases and J lost 0, with 12 bases in between. The CDR3 DNA is TGTGCCAGCAGTTCGATCAGGGGAGCCAAAAACATTCAGTACTTC. Its translation is CASSSIRGAKNIQYF.

This clonotype appeared many times. This chain joins TRBV20-1 and TRBJ1-4, with D possibly TRBD1 on 6 matching bases. The V end lost 4 bases, the J end lost 1 base, and 22 bases lay between the germline ends. The CDR3 extends over 18 amino acids. The germline V gene encodes CDR1 DFQATT and CDR2 SNEGSKA (reference sequence). The CDR3 DNA is TGCAGTGCTAACCCCCCAGCCGGGGGCGGTGGAACTAATGAAAAACTGTTTTTT. Translating it yields CSANPPAGGGGTNEKLFF.

This clonotype was observed a few times. The genes are TRBV4-3 and TRBJ1-1, with D uncertain. The length of the CDR3 is 14 residues. The ends were cut back, 0 bases at V and 4 bases at J, with 9 bases in the middle. CDR1 is LGHNA and CDR2 is YSLEER in the germline V gene. This chain's CDR3 is CASSQDARATEAFF. CDR3 in DNA: TGCGCCAGCAGCCAAGATGCGAGGGCCACTGAAGCTTTCTTT.

The genes are TRBV27 and TRBJ2-7; D not resolved. The CDR3 has 16 residues. Trimming stripped 0 bases from V and 5 bases from J, with 17 bases between. Germline CDR1 reads MNHEY; CDR2 reads SMNVEV (reference sequence). The CDR3 loop reads CASSLSSGWVFHEQYF. In DNA, the CDR3 is TGTGCCAGCAGTTTATCGTCCGGGTGGGTCTTCCACGAGCAGTACTTC.

This clonotype has ten or more counts. The chain uses TRBV7-3 and TRBJ2-1; 11 nucleotides align to TRBD2. Per germline, CDR1 SGHTA and CDR2 FQGTGA. The V gene end was trimmed by 4 bases and the J gene end by 3 bases; junction bases not matched to a gene: 8. The CDR3 extends over 17 amino acids. CDR3 DNA: TGTGCCAGCAGCTCCTCCGGGACTAGCGGAGGCTACAATGAGCAGTTCTTC. It yields the protein CASSSSGTSGGYNEQFF.

This clonotype was counted ten times or more. Here the CDR3 DNA reads TGTGCCTGGAGTGTGGCGGGAGTAAATGAGCAGTTCTTC. Translation gives CAWSVAGVNEQFF. The gene calls are TRBV30 and TRBJ2-1, with 7 nucleotides matching TRBD2. Germline trimming cut 0 bases from V and 7 bases from J; bases unmatched to any gene: 3. In germline, CDR1 is GTSNPN, CDR2 SVGIG (reference sequence). The CDR3 runs 13 residues.

Turning to this clonotype: A read error is possible here, since a much larger clone lies one base away. V and J are TRBV30 and TRBJ1-1; 9 nucleotides agree with TRBD1. This CDR3 has 13 amino acids. CDR1 GTSNPN and CDR2 SVGIG come from the germline V gene (reference sequence). The CDR3 loop reads CAWSVQGATEASF. CDR3 coding DNA: TGTGCCTGGAGTGTACAGGGGGCGACTGAAGCTTCCTTT. The full variable domain, its missing parts supplied by reference TRBV30 and TRBJ1-1, is SQTIHQWPATLVQPVGSPLSLECTVEGTSNPNLYWYRQAAGRGLQLLFYSVGIGQISSEVPQNLSASRPQDRQFILSSKKLLLSDSGFYLCAWSVQGATEASFGQGTRLTVV.

This clonotype occurred a few times. The rearrangement uses TRBV24-1 and TRBJ2-3; tentatively, D is TRBD1 or TRBD2 (5 bases each). Germline V gene sequence: CDR1 KGHDR, CDR2 SFDVKD. The CDR3 spans 12 residues. V was cut by 9 bases and J by 2 bases, with 8 bases left in between. The CDR3 reads CATGGYTDTQYF. In nucleotides, the CDR3 is TGTGCCACCGGGGGATACACAGATACGCAGTATTTT.

Concerning this clonotype itself: A read error is possible here, since a much larger clone lies one base away. This chain links TRBV6-1 with TRBJ2-5; tentatively, D is TRBD1 or TRBD2 (5 bases each). This CDR3 has 10 amino acids. With 8 bases removed from V and 12 bases from J, the gap between germline ends came to 13 bases. Per the germline V gene, CDR1 is MNHNS and CDR2 is SASEGT. CDR3 protein: CASGRDVEYF. DNA for the CDR3: TGTGCCAGCGGTCGGGACGTTGAGTACTTC.

In its sample, this clonotype was seen many times. V usage is TRBV20-1 and J usage is TRBJ2-1; D is perhaps TRBD2 (6 bases). V lost 2 bases to trimming and J lost 5 bases, with 10 bases between them. Germline CDR1 reads DFQATT; CDR2 reads SNEGSKA (reference sequence). The CDR3 sequence is 13 residues long. CDR3: CSARLARNNEQFF. The CDR3 DNA follows: TGCAGTGCTAGACTAGCGAGAAACAATGAGCAGTTCTTC.

The chain combines TRBV5-1 with TRBJ2-4, with D unresolved. The length of the CDR3 is 15 residues. The ends were cut back, 1 base at V and 5 bases at J, with 13 bases in the middle. Germline V gene sequence: CDR1 SGHRS, CDR2 YFSETQ. The CDR3 DNA sequence: TGCGCCAGCAGCTTGAGCCAACGCGCCGAAAACATTCAGTACTTC. Amino acid sequence: CASSLSQRAENIQYF. The whole variable domain, remainder taken from reference TRBV5-1 and TRBJ2-4, is KAGVTQTPRYLIKTRGQQVTLSCSPISGHRSVSWYQQTPGQGLQFLFEYFSETQRNKGNFPGRFSGRQFSNSRSEMNVSTLELGDSALYLCASSLSQRAENIQYFGAGTRLSVL.

The chain joins TRBV10-3 to TRBJ2-1; 9 bases match TRBD1. The germline gives CDR1 ENHRY, CDR2 SYGVKD. V shed 6 bases, J shed 10 bases, and the junction held 13 bases outside the gene matches. The CDR3 covers 15 residues. CDR3 nucleotides: TGTGCCATCAGCCCCACTTTACAGGGGGCTGAGGAGCAGTTCTTC. Translation gives CAISPTLQGAEEQFF.

This clonotype was found many times. This chain uses TRBV3-1 with TRBJ1-2; 7 positions match TRBD1. Germline V gene lookup returns CDR1 LGHDT and CDR2 YNNKEL (reference sequence). CDR3 length: 14 residues. The trim removed 6 bases at V and 3 bases at J, leaving 7 bases unmatched. The CDR3: CASSKGQVDYGYTF. Here the CDR3 DNA reads TGTGCCAGCAGTAAAGGACAGGTCGACTATGGCTACACCTTC.

This clonotype has only a few counts. V usage is TRBV24-1 and J usage is TRBJ1-2; D may be TRBD1 (6 bases). CDR1 and CDR2 (germline): KGHDR, SFDVKD. This CDR3 region has 17 residues. The V gene lost 3 bases and the J gene lost 2 bases, with 18 bases spanning the gap. CDR3 region: CATSDRYSGTPNYGYTF. CDR3 DNA: TGTGCCACCAGTGATAGATACTCCGGGACACCAAACTATGGCTACACCTTC.

This clonotype has a count of ten or more. This chain uses TRBV7-9 with TRBJ2-7; weak D call: TRBD2 (5 bases). The germline CDR1 and CDR2 sequences are SEHNR and FQNEAQ (reference sequence). This CDR3 is built from 14 residues. Trimming removed 5 bases from V and 2 bases from J, with 13 bases in between. The CDR3 nucleotides are TGTGCCAGCAGCCTGAGCGGTTCCGCCTACGAGCAGTACTTC. It encodes CASSLSGSAYEQYF.

The table lists this clonotype with many counts. This chain links TRBV7-2 with TRBJ2-1; 9 bases agree with TRBD2. Losses at the gene ends were 5 bases for V and 4 bases for J; bases not matched to a gene: 12. The CDR3 runs to 17 residues. The germline V gene has CDR1 SGHTA and CDR2 FQGNSA. The CDR3 DNA is TGTGCCAGCAGCGACCGGACTAGCGAACAACGGTACAATGAGCAGTTCTTC. Translation: CASSDRTSEQRYNEQFF. Supplemented by reference TRBV7-2 and TRBJ2-1, the full variable domain reads GAGVSQSPSNKVTEKGKDVELRCDPISGHTALYWYRQSLGQGLEFLIYFQGNSAPDKSGLPSDRFSAERTGGSVSTLTIQRTQQEDSAVYLCASSDRTSEQRYNEQFFGPGTRLTVL.

This clonotype has a count of ten or more. The rearrangement uses TRBV9 and TRBJ2-7, with TRBD2 matching over 13 bases. From germline, CDR1 is SGDLS and CDR2 YYNGEE. V lost 0 bases, J lost 3 bases, and 3 bases stayed unmatched. The CDR3 runs to 16 residues. The CDR3 spells CASSVALAGGRYEQYF. The CDR3 coding sequence is TGTGCCAGCAGCGTAGCACTAGCGGGAGGGCGCTACGAGCAGTACTTC.

This clonotype occurred many times. The chain uses TRBV2 and TRBJ2-1; the D is unclear. V lost 6 bases and J lost 1, with 19 bases in between. Germline CDR1 and CDR2: SNHLY and FYNNEI. This CDR3 region has 17 residues. The CDR3 nucleotides are TGTGCCAGCAGCGGCCCTACAGCCACCCTATCCTACAATGAGCAGTTCTTC. It is translated as CASSGPTATLSYNEQFF.